This T cell receptor beta chain was sequenced for a study of blood T cell repertoires in COVID-19 (dated by TCRdb to about 2020). Turning to the overall study: Samples covering the acute and convalescent phases of COVID-19 were provided by collaborators in the United States, Italy and Spain. Where HLA class I and class II types were available, the types were taken from metadata supplied by the sample provider, not from assay-based typing. The samples were drawn from the first 160 participants of the ongoing ImmuneRACE study and from some 1,300 subjects provided by 6 global collaborators. The sample metadata nearly always contained a de-identified subject ID, COVID-19 status, age in years and sex. Deeply sampled blood TCRbeta repertoires from subjects exposed to, actively infected with, or recovered from COVID-19 were included in the dataset. The material from the prospective study consisted of cDNA or gDNA derived from T cells, B-cell-depleted T cells, or PBMCs. The repertoires were released in a freely available public database meant as a resource for research on the immune response to SARS-CoV-2.

The collaborating institutions used their own protocols to collect whole blood in K2EDTA tubes. Collaborator samples were shipped for TCRbeta analysis as frozen whole blood, isolated PBMCs, or DNA extracted from either sample type. On the study overall, not on this receptor specifically: The amount of clinical and demographic metadata varied by source and participant and was provided uncurated.

TCRbeta CDR3 regions were amplified from genomic DNA using the immunoSEQ Assay, a bias-controlled multiplex PCR. The paper's data handling went like this. The number of nucleated cells in each sample was estimated from the amplification of reference gene primers within the assay. To quantify the absolute abundance of each unique TCRbeta CDR3 rearrangement, sequence reads were collapsed and filtered. Productive Simpson clonality was computed per sample as the square root of Simpson's diversity index over productive rearrangements. This is the immuneACCESS table as TCRdb keeps it, with only in-frame sequences that have V and J called. A part of the clones is gone; compared with another copy, unresolved V genes explain less than half, and the rest is unexplained. The V and J calls and clone size were taken over from that table, and D and trimming were inferred from the DNA. A total of around 340,000 clones appear in this sample, around 83% of them only once. The ten biggest clones cover around 3% of the sample.

As to this clone: Its antigen remains undetermined. The record has no base qualities; no much larger clone is one base away.

V loses 9 bases of germline sequence and J loses 0 bases, and the interval between the two ends is 11 bases. From the cysteine through the phenylalanine, the CDR3 covers 14 amino acids. The CDR3 DNA has 42 bases and is translated from base 1. CDR1 and CDR2, per the germline V gene, are MNHEY and SVGAGI. The chain is made from TRBV6-5 and TRBJ1-4; the D segment cannot be called with confidence. The sample consisted of peripheral blood. The sequence derives from a man aged 30 to 39 with active or convalescent COVID-19. For the CDR3, the sequence is CASSASATNEKLFF. In nucleotides, the sequence is TGTGCCAGTTCCGCCAGTGCAACTAATGAAAAACTGTTTTTT.